Reported below is one T cell receptor beta chain. CDR3 length: 15 amino acids. V dropped 0 bases and J dropped 8; count of bases not matched to a gene: 10. CDR1 and CDR2 from the germline V gene are SNHLY and FYNNEI. The entry originates in a study of blood T cell repertoires in COVID-19. Across the study: Samples came from the United States, Italy and Spain, spanning acute and convalescent COVID-19. T cells, B-cell-depleted T cells, or PBMCs provided the cDNA or gDNA that served as material.

Here immunoSEQ multiplex PCR was the method, and the copy in TCRdb shows in-frame clones only, minus some. The table includes over 25,000 clones, about 88% detected once. The source is a man in his sixties or seventies with active COVID-19. The chain uses TRBV2 and TRBJ2-7; 7 bases line up with TRBD1. Specimen: peripheral blood. CDR3 in amino acids: CASSEAVGTVLKQYF. For the CDR3, the DNA is TGTGCCAGCAGTGAAGCAGTGGGGACAGTTCTCAAGCAGTACTTC.